The next 16 T cell receptor beta chains were all read from a single sample in a study of T cell responses to AZD1222 COVID-19 vaccine. Produced via immunoSEQ multiplex PCR; TCRdb's table is partial and in-frame only. This repertoire shows roughly 50,000 clones, about three quarters found once; its top ten account for over 6.5%. This specimen was peripheral blood, taken on day 0 of AZD1222 vaccination. All receptors derive from an adult in good health.

The J gene is TRBJ1-2, the V gene TRBV5-1; a possible D gene is TRBD1 (6 bases). The CDR3 covers 14 residues. Germline CDR1 reads SGHRS; CDR2 reads YFSETQ. Trimming stripped 1 base from V and 7 bases from J, with 14 bases between. This CDR3 is CASSLNYQGFGYTF. The DNA of the CDR3 is TGCGCCAGCAGCTTGAACTACCAGGGGTTTGGCTACACCTTC.

The chain has TRBV3-1 (or the pseudogene TRBV3-2) and TRBJ2-7; D may be TRBD1 (5 bases). The germline gives CDR1 LGHDT, CDR2 YNNKEL (reference sequence). The CDR3 length is 13 residues. Between the trimmed V and J ends, which lost 2 bases and 5 bases, there was a span of 10 bases. CDR3: CASSQLRQNEQYF. CDR3 nucleotide sequence: TGTGCCAGCAGCCAACTTAGACAGAACGAGCAGTACTTC.

The J gene is TRBJ1-2, the V gene TRBV10-2; D uncertain. The germline V and J ends were trimmed by 5 bases and 0 bases, with 7 bases remaining between them. CDR1 and CDR2 from the germline V gene are WSHSY and SAAADI. The CDR3 totals 13 residues. The CDR3 nucleotides read TGCGCCAGCAGTCTCCGTTCTAACTATGGCTACACCTTC. Translation gives CASSLRSNYGYTF.

This clone has only one observation. One end of the junction fails to match germline, which may point to a read error. The chain combines TRBV7-7 with TRBJ1-1; the D is unclear. Germline CDR1 and CDR2: SSHAT and FNYEAQ (reference sequence). This CDR3 contains 15 residues. DNA of the CDR3: TGTGCTAGCAGCCCCAGCTTTGGGAGTGACACTGAAGCTTTCTTT. Amino acids: CASSPSFGSDTEAFF.

This clone was seen a single time. The chain couples TRBV18 to TRBJ1-1; TRBD1 agrees at 7 bases. Germline CDR1 and CDR2: KGHSH and LQKENI. With V trimmed by 3 bases and J by 4 bases, 8 bases remained unmatched. The CDR3 is 15 residues long. The chain's CDR3 is CASSPRGGGSTEAFF. The CDR3 region has the DNA TGTGCCAGCTCACCTCGAGGGGGCGGGAGCACTGAAGCTTTCTTT. Based on the CDR3 plus reference TRBV18 and TRBJ1-1, the full variable domain is NAGVMQNPRHLVRRRGQEARLRCSPMKGHSHVYWYRQLPEEGLKFMVYLQKENIIDESGMPKERFSAEFPKEGPSILRIQQVVRGDSAAYFCASSPRGGGSTEAFFGQGTRLTVV.

The chain has TRBV5-6 and TRBJ1-2; D may be TRBD1 (5 bases). Germline V gene sequence: CDR1 SGHDT, CDR2 YYEEEE. This CDR3 region has 13 residues. V lost 1 base, J lost 7 bases, and 11 bases lay in between. This CDR3 reads CASSLWQGSGYTF. In DNA, the CDR3 is TGTGCCAGCAGCTTGTGGCAGGGCAGTGGCTACACCTTC.

This sequence joins TRBV24-1 and TRBJ2-1; D might be TRBD2 (6 bases). This CDR3 spans 20 amino acids. Germline-derived CDR1 and CDR2 are KGHDR and SFDVKD. Trimming stripped 4 bases from V and 12 bases from J, with 36 bases between. Here the CDR3 DNA reads TGTGCCACCAGTGACCCCCGTGGAGGGACGGGACTCGAGCGAGGGGACGGGCAGTTCTTC. Protein product: CATSDPRGGTGLERGDGQFF.

This chain uses TRBV7-8 with TRBJ2-1, with TRBD2 as a possible D gene (6 bases). CDR1 is SGHVS and CDR2 is FQNEAQ in the germline V gene. The CDR3 is 11 residues long. Trimming cost V 8 bases and J 10 bases, with 12 bases left between them. The CDR3 region is CASGGLREQFF. The CDR3 DNA reads TGTGCCAGCGGGGGACTTCGGGAGCAGTTCTTC.

By its share, this clone is medium-sized. V usage is TRBV28 and J usage is TRBJ2-7, with D tentatively TRBD1 or TRBD2 (5 bases each). This CDR3 region has 13 residues. Germline V gene data show CDR1 as MDHEN and CDR2 as SYDVKM. Between the trimmed V and J ends, which lost 3 bases and 3 bases, there was a span of 9 bases. Here the CDR3 DNA reads TGTGCCAGCAGTTTTGGGGGTGACTACGAGCAGTACTTC. Protein product: CASSFGGDYEQYF.

This sequence joins TRBV28 and TRBJ1-2; no clear D gene. Germline-derived CDR1 and CDR2 are MDHEN and SYDVKM. This CDR3 contains 11 residues. Trimming left V 4 bases short and J 6 bases short, with 6 bases between. CDR3 nucleotide sequence: TGTGCCAGCAGTTCCTCGGATGGCTACACCTTC. Protein product: CASSSSDGYTF.

The genes are TRBV6-2 or TRBV6-3 and TRBJ1-1, with D maybe TRBD1 (5 bases). V was cut by 0 bases and J by 5 bases, with 16 bases left in between. The CDR3 is 16 amino acids. Germline values: CDR1 MNHEY, CDR2 SVGEGT. Here the CDR3 reads CASSYSTRGAGTEAFF. The CDR3 coding sequence is TGTGCCAGCAGTTACTCGACGAGGGGCGCCGGGACTGAAGCTTTCTTT.

This clone was recorded only once. The V call is TRBV4-1, the J call TRBJ1-4; TRBD1 is a possible D gene (6 bases). The CDR3 contains 14 residues. Germline V gene data show CDR1 as MGHRA and CDR2 as YSYEKL. V lost 1 base, J lost 8 bases, and 11 bases lay in between. CDR3 bases: TGCGCCAGCAGCCAAGTACAGGGAAGGGAAAAACTGTTTTTT. Translating gives CASSQVQGREKLFF.

The chain couples TRBV5-4 to TRBJ2-7; D uncertain. The V gene's germline CDR1 is SGHNT and CDR2 YYREEE (reference sequence). This CDR3 region has 13 residues. V shed 0 bases and J shed 6 bases, with 10 bases lying between them. CDR3 amino acids: CASSLGQSREQYF. CDR3 in DNA: TGTGCCAGCAGCTTGGGGCAGTCCCGCGAGCAGTACTTC.

The chain employs TRBV2 and TRBJ1-1; possible D gene TRBD1, 6 bases. The germline V gene has CDR1 SNHLY and CDR2 FYNNEI. CDR3 length equals 16 residues. The V and J ends lost 3 bases and 0 bases respectively, with 14 bases between them. The DNA of the CDR3 is TGTGCCAGCAGTGAGAGTGAGCGGGGGCTGAACACTGAAGCTTTCTTT. It yields the protein CASSESERGLNTEAFF.

The genes are TRBV2 and TRBJ1-2, with no clear D. V lost 2 bases and J 1 base, leaving 5 bases between the germline ends. Germline assignment: CDR1 SNHLY and CDR2 FYNNEI. The CDR3 loop spans 13 amino acids. Written as DNA, the CDR3 is TGTGCCAGCAGTGAAAGCGTTAACTATGGCTACACCTTC. It yields the protein CASSESVNYGYTF.

The chain couples TRBV15 to TRBJ1-1; D is uncertain. Germline V lookup: CDR1 LNHNV, CDR2 YYDKDF (reference sequence). V lost 0 bases and J lost 3, with 14 bases in between. The CDR3 runs 16 residues. CDR3 bases: TGTGCCACCAGCAGAGATTCGGGGATAAGTGACACTGAAGCTTTCTTT. Amino acid sequence: CATSRDSGISDTEAFF.